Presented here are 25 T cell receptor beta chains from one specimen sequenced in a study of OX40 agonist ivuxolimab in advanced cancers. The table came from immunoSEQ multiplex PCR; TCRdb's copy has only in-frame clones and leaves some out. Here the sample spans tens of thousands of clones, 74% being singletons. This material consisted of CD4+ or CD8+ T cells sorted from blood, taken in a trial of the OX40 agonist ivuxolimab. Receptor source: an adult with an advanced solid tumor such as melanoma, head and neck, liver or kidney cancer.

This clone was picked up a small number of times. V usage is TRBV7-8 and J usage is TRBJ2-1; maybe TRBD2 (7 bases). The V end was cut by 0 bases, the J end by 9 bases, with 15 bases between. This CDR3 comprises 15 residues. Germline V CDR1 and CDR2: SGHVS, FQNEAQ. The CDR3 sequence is CASSLAGGLSFEQFF. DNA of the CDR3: TGTGCCAGCAGCTTAGCGGGGGGGCTTAGTTTTGAGCAGTTCTTC.

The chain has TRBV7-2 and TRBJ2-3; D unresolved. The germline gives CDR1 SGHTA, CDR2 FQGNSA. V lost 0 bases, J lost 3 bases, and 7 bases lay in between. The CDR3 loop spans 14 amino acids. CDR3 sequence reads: CASSLALGTDTQYF. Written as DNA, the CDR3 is TGTGCCAGCAGCTTAGCCCTAGGTACAGATACGCAGTATTTT.

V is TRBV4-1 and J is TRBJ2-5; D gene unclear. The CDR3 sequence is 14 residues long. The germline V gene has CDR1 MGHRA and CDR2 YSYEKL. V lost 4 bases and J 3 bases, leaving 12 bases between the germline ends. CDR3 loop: CASSLSVGEETQYF. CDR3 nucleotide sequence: TGCGCCAGCAGCCTTTCTGTCGGAGAAGAGACCCAGTACTTC.

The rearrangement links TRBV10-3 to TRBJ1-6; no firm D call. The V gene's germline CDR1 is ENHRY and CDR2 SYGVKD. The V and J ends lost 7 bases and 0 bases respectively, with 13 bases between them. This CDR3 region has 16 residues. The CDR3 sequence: CAIKATKGSYNSPLHF. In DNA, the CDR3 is TGTGCCATCAAGGCCACCAAAGGCTCCTATAATTCACCCCTCCACTTT.

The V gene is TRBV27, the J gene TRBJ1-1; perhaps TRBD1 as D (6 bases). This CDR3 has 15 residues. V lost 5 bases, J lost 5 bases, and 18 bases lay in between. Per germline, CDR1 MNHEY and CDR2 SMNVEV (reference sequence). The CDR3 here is CASSPRGLYLTEAFF. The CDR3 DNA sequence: TGTGCCAGCAGTCCCAGGGGACTTTATTTGACTGAAGCTTTCTTT.

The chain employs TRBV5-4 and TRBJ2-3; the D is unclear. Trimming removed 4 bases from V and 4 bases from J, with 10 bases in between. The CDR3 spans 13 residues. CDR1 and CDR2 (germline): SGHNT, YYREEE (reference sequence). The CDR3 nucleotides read TGTGCCAGCAGCCTGCATGAATCAGATACGCAGTATTTT. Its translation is CASSLHESDTQYF.

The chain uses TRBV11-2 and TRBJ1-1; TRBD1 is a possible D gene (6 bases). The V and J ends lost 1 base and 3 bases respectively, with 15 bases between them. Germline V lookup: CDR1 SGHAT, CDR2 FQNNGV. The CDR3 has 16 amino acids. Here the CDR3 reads CASSLGLRGADTEAFF. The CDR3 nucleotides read TGTGCCAGCAGCTTAGGGTTACGGGGGGCTGACACTGAAGCTTTCTTT.

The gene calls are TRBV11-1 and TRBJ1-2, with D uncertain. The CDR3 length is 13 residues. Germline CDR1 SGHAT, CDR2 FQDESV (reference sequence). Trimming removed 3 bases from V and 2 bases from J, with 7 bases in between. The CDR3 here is CASSFAQNYGYTF. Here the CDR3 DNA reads TGTGCCAGCAGCTTTGCCCAAAACTATGGCTACACCTTC.

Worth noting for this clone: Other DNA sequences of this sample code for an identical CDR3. CDR3: CASSEGEYEQYV. CDR3 coding DNA: TGTGCCAGCAGTGAAGGGGAATACGAGCAGTACGTC. This chain uses TRBV2 with TRBJ2-7; D is unclear. Germline V lookup: CDR1 SNHLY, CDR2 FYNNEI. V lost 1 base and J lost 4, with 5 bases in between. The CDR3 covers 12 residues.

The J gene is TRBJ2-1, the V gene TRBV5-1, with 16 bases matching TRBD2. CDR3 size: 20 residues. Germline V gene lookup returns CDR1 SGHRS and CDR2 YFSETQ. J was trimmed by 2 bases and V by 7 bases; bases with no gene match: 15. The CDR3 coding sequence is TGCGCCAGCTTTGAACCGGGACTAGCGGGGGGGCCAGTCGCCTACAATGAGCAGTTCTTC. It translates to CASFEPGLAGGPVAYNEQFF.

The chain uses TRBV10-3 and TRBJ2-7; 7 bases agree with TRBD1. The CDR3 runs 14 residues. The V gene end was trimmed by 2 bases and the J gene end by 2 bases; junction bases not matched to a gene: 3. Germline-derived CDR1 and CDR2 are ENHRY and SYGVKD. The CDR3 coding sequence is TGTGCCATCAGTGAGACGGGACAGACCTACGAGCAGTACTTC. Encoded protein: CAISETGQTYEQYF.

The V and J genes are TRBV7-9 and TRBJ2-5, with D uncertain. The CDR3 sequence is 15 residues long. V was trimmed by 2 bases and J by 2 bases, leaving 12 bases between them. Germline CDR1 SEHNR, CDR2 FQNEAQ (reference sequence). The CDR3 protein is CASSLTISSQETQYF. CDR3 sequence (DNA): TGTGCCAGCAGCTTAACGATAAGCTCACAAGAGACCCAGTACTTC.

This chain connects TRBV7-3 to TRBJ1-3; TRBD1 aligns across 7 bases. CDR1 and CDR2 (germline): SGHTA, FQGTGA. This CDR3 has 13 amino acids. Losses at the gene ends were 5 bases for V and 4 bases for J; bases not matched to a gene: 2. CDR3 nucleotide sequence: TGTGCCAGCAGCACAGGGGAAGGAAACACCATATATTTT. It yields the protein CASSTGEGNTIYF.

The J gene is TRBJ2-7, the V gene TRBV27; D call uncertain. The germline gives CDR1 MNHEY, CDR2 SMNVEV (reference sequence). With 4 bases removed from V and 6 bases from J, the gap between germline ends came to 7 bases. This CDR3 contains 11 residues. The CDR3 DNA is TGTGCCAGCAGTTCAAGTCGCGAGCAGTACTTC. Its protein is CASSSSREQYF.

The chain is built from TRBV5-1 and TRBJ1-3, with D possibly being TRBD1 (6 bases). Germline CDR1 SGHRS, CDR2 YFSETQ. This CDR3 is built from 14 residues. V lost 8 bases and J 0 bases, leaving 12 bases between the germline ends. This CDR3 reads CASNPGDSGNTIYF. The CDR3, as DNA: TGCGCCAGTAATCCAGGGGACTCTGGAAACACCATATATTTT.

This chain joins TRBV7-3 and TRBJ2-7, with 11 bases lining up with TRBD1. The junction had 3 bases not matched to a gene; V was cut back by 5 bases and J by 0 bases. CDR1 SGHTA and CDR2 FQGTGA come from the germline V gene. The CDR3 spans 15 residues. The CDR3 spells CASSAGQGGSYEQYF. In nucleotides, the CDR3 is TGTGCCAGCAGCGCGGGACAGGGGGGCTCCTACGAGCAGTACTTC.

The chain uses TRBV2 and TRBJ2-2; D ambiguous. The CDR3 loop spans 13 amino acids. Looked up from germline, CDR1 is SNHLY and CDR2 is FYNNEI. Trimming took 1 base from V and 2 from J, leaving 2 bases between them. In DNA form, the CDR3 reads TGTGCCAGCAGTGAAGAAAACACCGGGGAGCTGTTTTTT. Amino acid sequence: CASSEENTGELFF.

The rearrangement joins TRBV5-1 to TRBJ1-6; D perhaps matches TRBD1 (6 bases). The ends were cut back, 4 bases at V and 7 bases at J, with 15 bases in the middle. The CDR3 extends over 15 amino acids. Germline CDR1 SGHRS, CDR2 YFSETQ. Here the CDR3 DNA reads TGCGCCAGCAGCCAAGCACAGGGAGAAAATTCACCCCTCCACTTT. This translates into CASSQAQGENSPLHF. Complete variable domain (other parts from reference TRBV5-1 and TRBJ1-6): KAGVTQTPRYLIKTRGQQVTLSCSPISGHRSVSWYQQTPGQGLQFLFEYFSETQRNKGNFPGRFSGRQFSNSRSEMNVSTLELGDSALYLCASSQAQGENSPLHFGNGTRLTVT.

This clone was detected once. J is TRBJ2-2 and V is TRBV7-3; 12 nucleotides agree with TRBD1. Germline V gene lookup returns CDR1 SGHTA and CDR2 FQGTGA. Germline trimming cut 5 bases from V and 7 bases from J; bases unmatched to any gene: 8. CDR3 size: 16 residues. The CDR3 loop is CASSPGQGASFGELFF. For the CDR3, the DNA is TGTGCCAGCAGCCCGGGACAGGGGGCTTCTTTCGGGGAGCTGTTTTTT.

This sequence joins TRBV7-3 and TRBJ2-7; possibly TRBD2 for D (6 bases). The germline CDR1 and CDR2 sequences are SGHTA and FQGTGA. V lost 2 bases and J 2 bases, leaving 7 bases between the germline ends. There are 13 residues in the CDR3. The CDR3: CASSLERAYEQYF. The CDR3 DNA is TGTGCCAGCAGCTTAGAGCGGGCCTACGAGCAGTACTTC.

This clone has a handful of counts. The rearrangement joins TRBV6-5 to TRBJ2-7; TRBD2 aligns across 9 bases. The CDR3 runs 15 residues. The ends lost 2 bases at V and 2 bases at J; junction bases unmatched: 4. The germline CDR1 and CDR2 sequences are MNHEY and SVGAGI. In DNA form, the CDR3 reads TGTGCCAGCAGTTACGGGGTAGCGGGGGCCTACGAGCAGTACTTC. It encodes CASSYGVAGAYEQYF.

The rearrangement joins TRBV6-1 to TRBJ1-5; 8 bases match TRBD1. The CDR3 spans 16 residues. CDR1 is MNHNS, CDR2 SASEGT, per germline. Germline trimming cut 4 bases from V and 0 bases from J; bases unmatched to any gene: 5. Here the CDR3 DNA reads TGTGCCAGCAGTGCCAGGGGGCACTATAGCAATCAGCCCCAGCATTTT. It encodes CASSARGHYSNQPQHF.

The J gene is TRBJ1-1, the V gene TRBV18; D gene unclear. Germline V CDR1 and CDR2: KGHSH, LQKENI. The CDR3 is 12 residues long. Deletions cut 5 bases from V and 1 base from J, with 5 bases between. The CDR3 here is CASSKGNTEAFF. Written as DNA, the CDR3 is TGTGCCAGCTCAAAGGGGAACACTGAAGCTTTCTTT.

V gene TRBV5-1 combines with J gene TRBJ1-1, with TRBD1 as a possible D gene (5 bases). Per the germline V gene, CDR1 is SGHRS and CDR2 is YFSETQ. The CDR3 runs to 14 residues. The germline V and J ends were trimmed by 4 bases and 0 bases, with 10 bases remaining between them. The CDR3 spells CASSPGYMNTEAFF. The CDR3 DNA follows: TGCGCCAGCAGCCCAGGGTACATGAACACTGAAGCTTTCTTT.

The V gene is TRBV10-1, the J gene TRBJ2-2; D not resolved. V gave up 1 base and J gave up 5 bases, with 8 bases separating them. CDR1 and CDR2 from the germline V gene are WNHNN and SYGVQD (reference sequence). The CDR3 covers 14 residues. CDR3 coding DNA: TGCGCCAGCAGTGAGTTGCAGACGACCGGGGAGCTGTTTTTT. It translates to CASSELQTTGELFF.